The sequence of this TCR beta chain was determined in a study of blood T cell repertoires in COVID-19. This CDR3 spans 14 amino acids. Germline loops: CDR1 LNHNV, CDR2 YYDKDF (reference sequence). Between the trimmed V and J ends, which lost 7 bases and 7 bases, there was a span of 16 bases. How the authors handled the data: Amplified reference gene primers provided the basis for estimating nucleated cell counts. Using immunoSEQ multiplex PCR, the repertoire was profiled, and TCRdb retains in-frame clones only, with some absent. Clonal size and the V and J genes are those of that table, whereas D and trimming came from the DNA. The sample comprises under 65,000 clones, approximately 86% of which are singletons, and 1% to 1.5% rests with the top ten.

The sequenced sample consisted of peripheral blood. V usage is TRBV15 and J usage is TRBJ1-4, with D maybe TRBD1 (5 bases). The clonotype comes from a man aged 60 to 75 with acute or convalescent COVID-19. The CDR3 protein is CATNRGNRGEKLFF. Written as DNA, the CDR3 is TGTGCCACCAACCGGGGGAATCGAGGTGAAAAACTGTTTTTT.